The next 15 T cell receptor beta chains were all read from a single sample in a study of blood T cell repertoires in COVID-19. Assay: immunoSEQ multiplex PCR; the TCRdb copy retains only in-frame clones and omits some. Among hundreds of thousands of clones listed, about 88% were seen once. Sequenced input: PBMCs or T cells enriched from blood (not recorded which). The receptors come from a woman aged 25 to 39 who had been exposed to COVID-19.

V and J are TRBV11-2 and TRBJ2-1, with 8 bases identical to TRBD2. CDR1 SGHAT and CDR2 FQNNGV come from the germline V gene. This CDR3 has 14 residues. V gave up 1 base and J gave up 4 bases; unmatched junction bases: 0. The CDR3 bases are TGTGCCAGCAGCTTAGCGGGGGGGTACAATGAGCAGTTCTTC. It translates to CASSLAGGYNEQFF.

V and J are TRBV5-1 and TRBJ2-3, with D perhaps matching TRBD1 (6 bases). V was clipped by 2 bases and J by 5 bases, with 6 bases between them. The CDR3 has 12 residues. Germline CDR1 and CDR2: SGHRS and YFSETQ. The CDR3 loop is CASSLQGDTQYF. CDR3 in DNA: TGCGCCAGCAGCTTACAGGGAGATACGCAGTATTTT.

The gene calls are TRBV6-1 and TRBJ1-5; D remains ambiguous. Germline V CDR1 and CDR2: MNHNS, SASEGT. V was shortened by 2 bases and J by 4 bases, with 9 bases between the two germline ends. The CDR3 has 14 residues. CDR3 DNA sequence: TGTGCCAGCAGTGAACGCGGCAGTAATCAGCCCCAGCATTTT. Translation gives CASSERGSNQPQHF.

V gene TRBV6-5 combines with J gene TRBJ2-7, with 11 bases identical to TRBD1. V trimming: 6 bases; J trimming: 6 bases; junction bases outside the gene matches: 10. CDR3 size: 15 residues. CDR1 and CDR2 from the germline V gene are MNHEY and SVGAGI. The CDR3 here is CASSPPGQGVREQYF. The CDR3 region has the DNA TGTGCCAGCAGCCCACCGGGACAGGGGGTGCGCGAGCAGTACTTC.

The CDR3 region has the DNA TGTGCCAGCAACGCGGGGAGGAGCACAGATACGCAGTATTTT. It yields the protein CASNAGRSTDTQYF. The chain uses TRBV2 and TRBJ2-3; TRBD2 is a possible D gene (6 bases). The CDR3 covers 14 residues. From germline, CDR1 is SNHLY and CDR2 FYNNEI. Trimming took 7 bases from V and 0 from J, leaving 11 bases between them.

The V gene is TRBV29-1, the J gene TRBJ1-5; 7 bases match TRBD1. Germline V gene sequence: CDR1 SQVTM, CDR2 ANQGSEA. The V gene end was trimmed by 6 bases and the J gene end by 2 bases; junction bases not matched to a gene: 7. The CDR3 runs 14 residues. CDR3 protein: CSVATGSGNQPQHF. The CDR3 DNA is TGCAGCGTGGCGACAGGGTCTGGCAATCAGCCCCAGCATTTT.

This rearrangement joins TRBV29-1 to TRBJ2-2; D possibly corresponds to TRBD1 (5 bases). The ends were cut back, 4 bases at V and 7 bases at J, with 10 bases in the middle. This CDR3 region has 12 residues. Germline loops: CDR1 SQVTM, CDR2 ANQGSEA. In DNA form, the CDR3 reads TGCAGCGTTGGACAGTTATACGGGGAGCTGTTTTTT. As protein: CSVGQLYGELFF.

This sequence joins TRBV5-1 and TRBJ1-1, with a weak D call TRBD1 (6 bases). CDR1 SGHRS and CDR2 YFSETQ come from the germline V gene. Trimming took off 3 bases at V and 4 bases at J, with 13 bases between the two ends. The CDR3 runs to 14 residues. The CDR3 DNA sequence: TGCGCCAGCAGCTCAGGGGTCCCCGGCACTGAAGCTTTCTTT. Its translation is CASSSGVPGTEAFF.

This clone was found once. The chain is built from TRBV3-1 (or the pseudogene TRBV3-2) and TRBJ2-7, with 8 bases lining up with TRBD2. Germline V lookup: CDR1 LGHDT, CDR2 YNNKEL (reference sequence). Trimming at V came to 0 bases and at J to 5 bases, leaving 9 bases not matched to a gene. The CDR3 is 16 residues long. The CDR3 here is CASSQDWGGLGDEQYF. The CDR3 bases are TGTGCCAGCAGCCAAGATTGGGGGGGACTAGGCGACGAGCAGTACTTC.

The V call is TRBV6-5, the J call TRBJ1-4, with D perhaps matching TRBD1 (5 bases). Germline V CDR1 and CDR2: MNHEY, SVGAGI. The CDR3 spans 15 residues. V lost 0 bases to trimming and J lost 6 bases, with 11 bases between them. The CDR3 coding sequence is TGTGCCAGCAGTTACTCTGGCAGGGAAGATGAAAAACTGTTTTTT. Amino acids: CASSYSGREDEKLFF.

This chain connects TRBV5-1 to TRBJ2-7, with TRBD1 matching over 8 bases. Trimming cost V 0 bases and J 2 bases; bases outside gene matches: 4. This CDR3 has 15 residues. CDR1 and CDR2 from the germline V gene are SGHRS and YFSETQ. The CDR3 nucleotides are TGCGCCAGCAGCTTGGTTGGGGACAGGACCTACGAGCAGTACTTC. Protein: CASSLVGDRTYEQYF.

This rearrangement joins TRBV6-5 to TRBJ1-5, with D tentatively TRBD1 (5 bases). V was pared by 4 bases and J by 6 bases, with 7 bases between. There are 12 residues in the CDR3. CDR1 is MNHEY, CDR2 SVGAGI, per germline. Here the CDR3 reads CASSSGVQPQHF. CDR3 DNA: TGTGCCAGCAGTTCGGGGGTTCAGCCCCAGCATTTT.

For the CDR3, the DNA is TGTGCCAGCAGGAAAGCGGGGGGCGCAGATACGCAGTATTTT. It yields the protein CASRKAGGADTQYF. The chain links TRBV2 to TRBJ2-3; TRBD2 aligns across 9 bases. Germline CDR1 and CDR2: SNHLY and FYNNEI. The V gene end was trimmed by 6 bases and the J gene end by 4 bases; junction bases not matched to a gene: 5. CDR3 size: 14 residues.

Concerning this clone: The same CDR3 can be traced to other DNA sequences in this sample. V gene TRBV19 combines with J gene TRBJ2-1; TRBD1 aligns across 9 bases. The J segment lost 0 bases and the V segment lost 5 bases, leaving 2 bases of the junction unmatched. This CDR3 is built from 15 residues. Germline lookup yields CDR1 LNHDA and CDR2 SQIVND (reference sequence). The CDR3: CASSSGQGSYNEQFF. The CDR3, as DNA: TGTGCCAGTAGTTCGGGACAGGGCTCCTACAATGAGCAGTTCTTC.

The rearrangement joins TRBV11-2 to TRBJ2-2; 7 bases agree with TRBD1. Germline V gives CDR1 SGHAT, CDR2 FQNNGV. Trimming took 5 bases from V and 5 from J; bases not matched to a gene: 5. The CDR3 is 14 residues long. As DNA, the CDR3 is TGTGCCAGCAGCATACTGACAGGGACCGGGGAGCTGTTTTTT. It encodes CASSILTGTGELFF.